Presented here are 30 T cell receptor beta chains from one specimen sequenced in a study of T-cell memory formation after mild COVID-19. TCRdb independently ran MiXCR on the 5' RACE reads; one entry per CDR3 protein. The repertoire holds roughly 560,000 distinct CDR3 sequences, with roughly 22% as singletons. Sequenced material: PBMCs or a T cell subset sorted from them (not recorded which). All receptors derive from an adult woman who had mild COVID-19 (a few samples of this study predate the infection). Cell type and time point are not known.

This chain uses TRBV5-6 with TRBJ2-3; possibly TRBD2 for D (6 bases). The germline V gene has CDR1 SGHDT and CDR2 YYEEEE. Trimming pared 9 bases from V and 3 bases from J, leaving 23 bases between. The CDR3 covers 16 residues. The CDR3 coding sequence is TGTGCCACCCAAGCAACAGTGCTGGGGGGAACAGATACGCAGTATTTT. Translating gives CATQATVLGGTDTQYF.

The V and J genes are TRBV20-1 and TRBJ2-5; 8 positions match TRBD2. Germline V CDR1 and CDR2: DFQATT, SNEGSKA (reference sequence). The CDR3 has 14 amino acids. The V gene end was trimmed by 2 bases and the J gene end by 5 bases; junction bases not matched to a gene: 7. The CDR3 region has the DNA TGCAGTGCTAGACGCCGGGGGGGCGTGGAGACCCAGTACTTC. This codes for CSARRRGGVETQYF.

This clonotype was seen more than once but under ten times. Here the CDR3 DNA reads TGTGCCACCAGCTCAACCGGGACAGGGGAAGCCGAGCAGTACTTC. This sequence encodes CATSSTGTGEAEQYF. The chain carries TRBV15 and TRBJ2-7; 10 bases agree with TRBD1. Looked up from germline, CDR1 is LNHNV and CDR2 is YYDKDF (reference sequence). Trimming removed 5 bases from V and 6 bases from J; junction bases left unmatched: 10. CDR3 length equals 15 residues.

The chain has TRBV7-6 and TRBJ1-1; the D is unclear. Germline CDR1 and CDR2: SGHVS and FNYEAQ. This CDR3 contains 14 residues. Trimming removed 5 bases at V and 0 bases at J, with 10 bases between. Written as DNA, the CDR3 is TGTGCCAGCAGCATGGGCACAGTGAACACTGAAGCTTTCTTT. Translation gives CASSMGTVNTEAFF.

Only a few counts were recorded for this clonotype. V gene TRBV11-2 combines with J gene TRBJ2-3; 8 positions match TRBD2. After removal of 0 bases from V and 4 bases from J, the junction contained 3 bases not matched to a gene. The CDR3 is 15 residues long. Germline V gives CDR1 SGHAT, CDR2 FQNNGV. CDR3 nucleotide sequence: TGTGCCAGCAGCTTAGATGGACTAGCTGCAGATACGCAGTATTTT. Translation: CASSLDGLAADTQYF.

The chain has TRBV9 and TRBJ2-1; possibly TRBD2 for D (6 bases). The CDR3 loop spans 15 amino acids. The germline V gene encodes CDR1 SGDLS and CDR2 YYNGEE. V lost 3 bases and J lost 10, with 20 bases in between. This chain's CDR3 is CASSGGDATVFEQFF. The CDR3 coding sequence is TGTGCCAGCAGCGGGGGGGATGCTACGGTATTCGAGCAGTTCTTC.

The chain is built from TRBV7-6 and TRBJ2-7; 7 nucleotides agree with TRBD2. This CDR3 contains 15 residues. J was trimmed by 2 bases and V by 1 base; bases with no gene match: 5. Germline V gives CDR1 SGHVS, CDR2 FNYEAQ. The CDR3 coding sequence is TGTGCCAGCAGCTTAGGAAGGACTAGTGCCTACGAGCAGTACTTC. Translation gives CASSLGRTSAYEQYF.

In its sample, this clonotype was seen a few times. The chain has TRBV29-1 and TRBJ2-1; TRBD1 might be the D (6 bases). The germline V gene encodes CDR1 SQVTM and CDR2 ANQGSEA. Trimming shortened V by 3 bases and J by 12 bases, and 18 bases separated the two germline ends. The CDR3 runs to 13 residues. This chain's CDR3 is CSVDTGTPERQFF. In nucleotides, the CDR3 is TGCAGCGTTGATACAGGGACCCCTGAGAGGCAGTTCTTC.

With respect to this clonotype: A much larger clone sits a single nucleotide away, making a read error possible. This rearrangement joins TRBV4-1 to TRBJ1-6, with a tentative D call TRBD1 (6 bases). This CDR3 is 17 amino acids long. Trimming left V 6 bases short and J 9 bases short, with 24 bases between. The germline V gene has CDR1 MGHRA and CDR2 YSYEKL. The DNA for the CDR3 is TGCGCCAGCAGACTCGGTCGGACAGTCCGTGGAAGTTCACCCCTCCACTTT. Translation gives CASRLGRTVRGSSPLHF.

The chain joins TRBV7-2 to TRBJ2-2; no reliable D call. V was pared by 1 base and J by 5 bases, with 8 bases between. The CDR3 length is 14 residues. CDR1 is SGHTA, CDR2 FQGNSA, per germline. This chain's CDR3 is CASSLDRYTGELFF. The CDR3 DNA follows: TGTGCCAGCAGCTTAGATCGGTATACCGGGGAGCTGTTTTTT.

This clonotype occurred a few times. The chain is built from TRBV12-3 or TRBV12-4 and TRBJ2-6; maybe TRBD1 (6 bases). V was trimmed by 6 bases and J by 2 bases, leaving 20 bases between them. This CDR3 has 18 residues. The CDR3 reads CASSTGTRQRTGANVLTF. The CDR3 coding sequence is TGTGCCAGCAGCACCGGGACACGACAAAGGACTGGGGCCAACGTCCTGACTTTC.

A few counts support this clonotype. The rearrangement links TRBV4-2 to TRBJ2-7; TRBD2 is a possible D gene (5 bases). The CDR3 contains 15 residues. With 4 bases removed from V and 3 bases from J, the gap between germline ends came to 16 bases. CDR1 is LGHNA, CDR2 YNFKEQ, per germline. CDR3: CASSPEDSLLYEQYF. The CDR3 region has the DNA TGTGCCAGCAGCCCCGAGGACTCCCTACTCTACGAGCAGTACTTC.

The V and J genes are TRBV12-5 and TRBJ2-7; D is undetermined. The V end was cut by 6 bases, the J end by 1 base, with 7 bases between. Germline loops: CDR1 LGHNT, CDR2 FRNRAP. This CDR3 is built from 12 residues. Written as DNA, the CDR3 is TGTGCTAGTGGCCCCAATTCCTACGAGCAGTACTTC. This gives the protein CASGPNSYEQYF.

This chain joins TRBV19 and TRBJ1-2; 11 positions match TRBD1. Trimming at V came to 3 bases and at J to 6 bases, leaving 9 bases not matched to a gene. The V gene's germline CDR1 is LNHDA and CDR2 SQIVND (reference sequence). The CDR3 contains 16 residues. CDR3 residues: CASSITWTGGGNGYTF. The CDR3 coding sequence is TGTGCCAGTAGTATTACCTGGACAGGGGGCGGGAATGGCTACACCTTC.

This clonotype was detected only a few times. V and J are TRBV6-1 and TRBJ2-7; D might be TRBD1 or TRBD2, each matching 5 bases. Germline V lookup: CDR1 MNHNS, CDR2 SASEGT. V was clipped by 8 bases and J by 2 bases, with 13 bases between them. The length of the CDR3 is 13 residues. The CDR3, as DNA: TGTGCCAGCGGGACGGTCATTGCCTACGAGCAGTACTTC. It is translated as CASGTVIAYEQYF.

Only a few counts were recorded for this clonotype. The rearrangement links TRBV4-1 to TRBJ2-7, with 13 bases matching TRBD2. V lost 4 bases to trimming and J lost 0 bases; unmatched junction nucleotides: 3. In germline, CDR1 is MGHRA, CDR2 YSYEKL. CDR3 length equals 16 residues. In DNA, the CDR3 is TGCGCCAGCAGCCCGGGACTAGCGGGGCACTCCTACGAGCAGTACTTC. Protein sequence: CASSPGLAGHSYEQYF.

The genes are TRBV4-1 and TRBJ1-2, with a tentative D call TRBD1 (5 bases). The CDR3 spans 15 residues. Germline loops: CDR1 MGHRA, CDR2 YSYEKL. The V and J ends lost 4 bases and 4 bases respectively, with 16 bases between them. The CDR3 DNA follows: TGCGCCAGCAGCCCTACCGGGACGGACGTCTATGGCTACACCTTC. Amino acids: CASSPTGTDVYGYTF.

The rearrangement joins TRBV19 to TRBJ1-1; D unresolved. The CDR3 spans 13 residues. CDR1 is LNHDA and CDR2 is SQIVND in the germline V gene (reference sequence). V lost 4 bases, J lost 6 bases, and 12 bases lay in between. As DNA, the CDR3 is TGTGCCAGTAGTACAATTGGAGGTGCTGAAGCTTTCTTT. Its translation: CASSTIGGAEAFF.

J is TRBJ2-1 and V is TRBV7-2, with TRBD2 matching over 8 bases. Germline V CDR1 and CDR2: SGHTA, FQGNSA. The CDR3 contains 14 residues. V dropped 7 bases and J dropped 4; count of bases not matched to a gene: 6. The CDR3 here is CASTTGTRYNEQFF. In nucleotides, the CDR3 is TGTGCCAGCACCACCGGGACTAGATACAATGAGCAGTTCTTC. The whole variable domain, remainder taken from reference TRBV7-2 and TRBJ2-1, is GAGVSQSPSNKVTEKGKDVELRCDPISGHTALYWYRQSLGQGLEFLIYFQGNSAPDKSGLPSDRFSAERTGGSVSTLTIQRTQQEDSAVYLCASTTGTRYNEQFFGPGTRLTVL.

This chain uses TRBV7-9 with TRBJ2-7; D is perhaps TRBD1 (5 bases). The CDR3 contains 16 residues. The germline V gene encodes CDR1 SEHNR and CDR2 FQNEAQ (reference sequence). V gave up 5 bases and J gave up 4 bases, with 21 bases separating them. In nucleotides, the CDR3 is TGTGCCAGCAGCCCCGCAAGGACAAATCCCTGGTACGAGCAGTACTTC. Protein sequence: CASSPARTNPWYEQYF.

This sequence joins TRBV29-1 and TRBJ2-3, with 7 bases that match TRBD1. In germline, CDR1 is SQVTM, CDR2 ANQGSEA. The CDR3 is 14 amino acids. The V segment lost 7 bases and the J segment 0 bases; nucleotides outside the gene matches: 7. The CDR3 is CSAQGVGSTDTQYF. The CDR3 DNA reads as TGCAGCGCCCAGGGGGTGGGGAGCACAGATACGCAGTATTTT.

CDR3 in amino acids: CASSLTVGLGEQYF. For the CDR3, the DNA is TGTGCCAGCAGCTTAACGGTGGGGCTGGGAGAGCAGTACTTC. The V and J genes are TRBV12-3 or TRBV12-4 and TRBJ2-7, with D tentatively TRBD1 (5 bases). The V end was cut by 6 bases, the J end by 7 bases, with 19 bases between. The CDR3 runs 14 residues.

The chain carries TRBV12-3 or TRBV12-4 and TRBJ1-2; D is ambiguous. The CDR3 consists of 12 residues. Trimming removed 3 bases at V and 7 bases at J, with 9 bases between. The CDR3 sequence is CASSLKGGGYTF. The CDR3 DNA follows: TGTGCCAGCAGTTTGAAGGGCGGTGGCTACACCTTC.

This clonotype was counted only a few times. The V and J genes are TRBV12-3 or TRBV12-4 and TRBJ2-5; D unclear. V was cut by 7 bases and J by 3 bases, with 12 bases left in between. This CDR3 comprises 13 residues. CDR3 residues: CASIPRSEETQYF. CDR3 nucleotides: TGTGCCAGCATCCCTCGGTCAGAAGAGACCCAGTACTTC.

This clonotype was detected many times. The chain is built from TRBV4-1 and TRBJ1-1; 8 bases fit TRBD1. The J segment lost 1 base and the V segment lost 5 bases, leaving 3 bases of the junction unmatched. The germline CDR1 and CDR2 sequences are MGHRA and YSYEKL. The CDR3 is made up of 14 amino acids. In nucleotides, the CDR3 is TGCGCCAGCAGCTCCACAGGGGGGAACACTGAAGCTTTCTTT. This sequence encodes CASSSTGGNTEAFF.

This clonotype was detected only a few times. The rearrangement links TRBV27 to TRBJ1-5; unclear D gene. The germline V and J ends were trimmed by 6 bases and 2 bases, with 14 bases remaining between them. Germline V gene data show CDR1 as MNHEY and CDR2 as SMNVEV (reference sequence). This CDR3 spans 15 amino acids. CDR3 in DNA: TGTGCCAGCAGCCCCGGGCTCCGGGGCAATCAGCCCCAGCATTTT. This gives the protein CASSPGLRGNQPQHF.

The CDR3 loop reads CAIKTGGSYGYTF. CDR3 in DNA: TGTGCCATCAAGACAGGGGGGAGCTATGGCTACACCTTC. The chain employs TRBV10-3 and TRBJ1-2; TRBD1 agrees at 9 bases. J was trimmed by 4 bases and V by 7 bases; bases with no gene match: 4. This CDR3 has 13 amino acids. From germline, CDR1 is ENHRY and CDR2 SYGVKD.

This chain connects TRBV6-2 or TRBV6-3 to TRBJ2-3; 14 nucleotides align to TRBD2. The CDR3 length is 20 residues. Unmatched junction bases numbered 15, after V lost 4 bases and J lost 3 bases. CDR1 and CDR2 (germline): MNHEY, SVGEGT. CDR3 sequence (DNA): TGTGCCAGCAGTTTCACTTCAACTACCGGGACTAGCGGGAGTACAGATACGCAGTATTTT. Its translation is CASSFTSTTGTSGSTDTQYF.

Only a few counts were recorded for this clonotype. The chain is built from TRBV18 and TRBJ2-3; maybe TRBD2 (5 bases). V was pared by 0 bases and J by 3 bases, with 13 bases between. The CDR3 length is 16 residues. Germline lookup yields CDR1 KGHSH and CDR2 LQKENI. Here the CDR3 reads CASSPPEGISTDTQYF. Written as DNA, the CDR3 is TGTGCCAGCTCACCACCAGAGGGAATCAGTACAGATACGCAGTATTTT. The variable domain in full, completed from reference TRBV18 and TRBJ2-3, reads NAGVMQNPRHLVRRRGQEARLRCSPMKGHSHVYWYRQLPEEGLKFMVYLQKENIIDESGMPKERFSAEFPKEGPSILRIQQVVRGDSAAYFCASSPPEGISTDTQYFGPGTRLTVL.

This clonotype was seen at least ten times. V usage is TRBV5-1 and J usage is TRBJ2-3; D is ambiguous. Germline lookup yields CDR1 SGHRS and CDR2 YFSETQ. V shed 4 bases and J shed 3 bases, with 3 bases lying between them. This CDR3 has 11 amino acids. CDR3 coding DNA: TGCGCCAGCAGCGAGACAGATACGCAGTATTTT. Protein sequence: CASSETDTQYF.